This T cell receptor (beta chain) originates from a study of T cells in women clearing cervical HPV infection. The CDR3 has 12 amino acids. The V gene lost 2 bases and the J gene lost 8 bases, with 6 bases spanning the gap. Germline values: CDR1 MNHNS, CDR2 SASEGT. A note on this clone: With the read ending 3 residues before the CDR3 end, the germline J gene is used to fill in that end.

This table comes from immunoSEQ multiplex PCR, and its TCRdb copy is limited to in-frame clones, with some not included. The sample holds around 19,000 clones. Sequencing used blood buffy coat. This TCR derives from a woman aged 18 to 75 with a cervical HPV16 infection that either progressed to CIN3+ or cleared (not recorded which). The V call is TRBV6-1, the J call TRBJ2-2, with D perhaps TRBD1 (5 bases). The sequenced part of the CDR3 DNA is TGTGCCAGCAGTGAACAGGGTGGGGAG. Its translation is CASSEQGGE. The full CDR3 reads CASSEQGGELFF.